What follows describes a single TCR beta chain. The germline gives CDR1 MGHRA, CDR2 YSYEKL. With V trimmed by 4 bases and J by 8 bases, 9 bases remained unmatched. There are 16 residues in the CDR3. The data were produced by immunoSEQ multiplex PCR, yet TCRdb's version contains in-frame clones alone and is incomplete. The sample holds approximately 30,000 clones, roughly 89% seen once. This record belongs to a study of T cell changes during pregnancy in multiple sclerosis. Sequenced here: CD8+ T cells from peripheral blood mononuclear cells, sampled in the second trimester of pregnancy. The TCR comes from a female donor with multiple sclerosis, enrolled in a pregnancy study. The chain combines TRBV4-1 with TRBJ2-1; 12 nucleotides line up with TRBD2. As DNA, the CDR3 is TGCGCCAGCAGCCCCCCGGCTAGCGGGAGGGCCCATGAGCAGTTCTTC. The encoded protein is CASSPPASGRAHEQFF.